These 3 T cell receptor beta chains were all obtained from the same sample, sequenced in a study of cytomegalovirus exposure and HLA in healthy donors. The PCR had 60 Vbeta and 13 Jbeta primers. The assay was immunoSEQ multiplex PCR, and TCRdb's table has in-frame clones only and misses some. The sample shows about 130,000 clones, 77% of them seen only once. The sample comprised PBMCs. All receptors come from a woman in her thirties or forties in good health and CMV-seropositive.

The chain has TRBV9 and TRBJ1-2, with D possibly matching TRBD1 (5 bases). CDR1 and CDR2 (germline): SGDLS, YYNGEE. The CDR3 is made up of 14 amino acids. Trimming removed 0 bases from V and 2 bases from J, with 8 bases in between. CDR3 DNA sequence: TGTGCCAGCAGCGTAGCGGGGGTGAACTATGGCTACACCTTC. Translated: CASSVAGVNYGYTF.

CDR3 bases: TGTGCCAGCAGCAGGAAGTGGACAGGGAAGGAAGAGACCCAGTACTTC. This gives the protein CASSRKWTGKEETQYF. The chain links TRBV13 to TRBJ2-5, with TRBD1 matching 8 bases. The CDR3 totals 16 residues. After removal of 5 bases from V and 3 bases from J, the junction contained 11 bases not matched to a gene. Germline V CDR1 and CDR2: PRHDT, FYEKMQ (reference sequence).

The chain is built from TRBV6-5 and TRBJ2-7, with no clear D. The ends were cut back, 0 bases at V and 6 bases at J, with 12 bases in the middle. The germline gives CDR1 MNHEY, CDR2 SVGAGI. The CDR3 contains 14 residues. This chain's CDR3 is CASSYSPVVGEQYF. The CDR3, as DNA: TGTGCCAGCAGTTACTCTCCGGTCGTCGGCGAGCAGTACTTC.